This passage covers 24 T cell receptor beta chains from one sample sequenced in a study of OX40 agonist ivuxolimab in advanced cancers. Receptors were amplified or captured by the immunoSEQ multiplex PCR assay. In TCRdb, the immuneACCESS table is reduced to in-frame sequences with V and J assigned. These tables do not hold every clone; where another copy was compared, an unresolved V gene accounts for under half, and the others remain unexplained. Counted in this sample were 30,000 to 40,000 clones; approximately 80% of them appeared once. Together, the top ten hold about a sixth of the sample. Material: CD4+ or CD8+ T cells sorted from blood, obtained in a trial of the OX40 agonist ivuxolimab. The receptors derive from an adult with an advanced solid tumor such as melanoma, head and neck, liver or kidney cancer.

The chain couples TRBV28 to TRBJ1-2; D uncertain. Germline CDR1 is MDHEN and CDR2 is SYDVKM. The CDR3 covers 13 residues. The V and J ends lost 3 bases and 5 bases respectively, with 10 bases between them. The DNA of the CDR3 is TGTGCCAGCAGTTTGTCCGGTTTATATGGCTACACCTTC. Encoded protein: CASSLSGLYGYTF.

The chain carries TRBV11-3 and TRBJ2-7, with TRBD2 identical over 7 bases. The germline CDR1 and CDR2 sequences are SGHNT and YENEEA. The CDR3 spans 15 residues. The V and J ends lost 1 base and 6 bases, in that order; junction bases with no gene match: 9. Here the CDR3 reads CASSLGRGYFFEQYF. In DNA, the CDR3 is TGTGCCAGCAGCTTAGGGCGGGGGTACTTCTTCGAGCAGTACTTC.

The J gene is TRBJ2-7, the V gene TRBV5-1, with TRBD2 matching 8 bases. The J segment lost 2 bases and the V segment lost 4 bases, leaving 8 bases of the junction unmatched. The CDR3 contains 15 residues. CDR1 SGHRS and CDR2 YFSETQ come from the germline V gene. DNA of the CDR3: TGCGCCAGCAGCACGACTAGCGCAAAAACCTACGAGCAGTACTTC. It specifies CASSTTSAKTYEQYF.

The chain employs TRBV9 and TRBJ1-2; 8 bases fit TRBD1. The germline CDR1 and CDR2 sequences are SGDLS and YYNGEE. CDR3 length: 13 amino acids. The V segment lost 5 bases and the J segment 4 bases; nucleotides outside the gene matches: 4. Here the CDR3 reads CASRGQGAYGYTF. DNA for the CDR3: TGTGCCAGCAGAGGACAGGGCGCCTATGGCTACACCTTC.

The chain is built from TRBV27 and TRBJ2-3; 10 bases map to TRBD2. The CDR3 runs 16 residues. Germline values: CDR1 MNHEY, CDR2 SMNVEV (reference sequence). The ends lost 5 bases at V and 4 bases at J; junction bases unmatched: 9. The CDR3, as DNA: TGTGCCAGCAGTCCAATTACTAGCGGGGTCGCAGATACGCAGTATTTT. It yields the protein CASSPITSGVADTQYF.

The CDR3 nucleotides read TGTGCCAGCAGCGCGGGGACCTCTGGAAACACCATATATTTT. This codes for CASSAGTSGNTIYF. The V call is TRBV9, the J call TRBJ1-3; tentatively, D is TRBD1 (5 bases). Trimming shortened V by 3 bases and J by 0 bases, and 7 bases separated the two germline ends. CDR3 length: 14 residues. CDR1 and CDR2 from the germline V gene are SGDLS and YYNGEE.

Details on this clone: A much bigger clone sits one base away, suggesting this may be a read error. The identical CDR3 is also encoded by other nucleotide sequences in the sample. The chain employs TRBV5-1 and TRBJ2-7, with unresolved D. V was clipped by 0 bases and J by 4 bases, with 2 bases between them. Germline-derived CDR1 and CDR2 are SGHRS and YFSETQ. This CDR3 contains 11 residues. Here the CDR3 reads CASSLGYEQYF. CDR3 in DNA: TGCGCCAGCAGCTTGGGGTACGAGCAGTACTTC.

The chain has TRBV7-2 and TRBJ2-7; unclear D gene. The CDR3 spans 17 residues. Looked up from germline, CDR1 is SGHTA and CDR2 is FQGNSA. The V end lost 5 bases, the J end lost 0 bases, and 20 bases lay between the germline ends. This chain's CDR3 is CASSPLLQQTSSYEQYF. CDR3 coding DNA: TGTGCCAGCAGCCCGCTCCTACAGCAGACCAGCTCCTACGAGCAGTACTTC.

The chain links TRBV5-1 to TRBJ2-5, with 9 bases identical to TRBD2. The CDR3 totals 17 residues. Per the germline V gene, CDR1 is SGHRS and CDR2 is YFSETQ. J was trimmed by 0 bases and V by 5 bases; bases with no gene match: 11. The CDR3 coding sequence is TGCGCCAGCAGTTTTCTTATAGCGGGGGTTCACCAAGAGACCCAGTACTTC. Translation: CASSFLIAGVHQETQYF.

This chain connects TRBV11-3 to TRBJ2-7; TRBD2 matches 7 bases. The CDR3 runs to 12 residues. Germline CDR1 reads SGHNT; CDR2 reads YENEEA. The J segment lost 7 bases and the V segment lost 5 bases, leaving 5 bases of the junction unmatched. The CDR3 coding sequence is TGTGCCAGCAGCCCCCCGGGAGGTGAGCAGTACTTC. It encodes CASSPPGGEQYF.

The rearrangement uses TRBV18 and TRBJ2-7; 10 nucleotides match TRBD2. The germline gives CDR1 KGHSH, CDR2 LQKENI. Unmatched junction bases numbered 3, after V lost 5 bases and J lost 2 bases. The CDR3 has 14 amino acids. In DNA, the CDR3 is TGTGCCAGCTCAGCTAGCGGGGGAACCTACGAGCAGTACTTC. Translated, it gives CASSASGGTYEQYF.

J is TRBJ2-7 and V is TRBV1; the table's D call TRBD2 went unverified against the DNA. TRBV1 has pseudogene status. This CDR3 has 15 residues. The DNA of the CDR3 is TGCACCAGCAGCCAAGATAAGGAGACTAACTACGAGCAGTACTTC. This translates into CTSSQDKETNYEQYF.

This chain connects TRBV28 to TRBJ1-3; D is uncertain. With 5 bases removed from V and 2 bases from J, the gap between germline ends came to 19 bases. Germline lookup yields CDR1 MDHEN and CDR2 SYDVKM. This CDR3 has 17 amino acids. The CDR3 sequence is CASSNRPSWGAGNTIYF. CDR3 coding DNA: TGTGCCAGCAGTAACAGACCTTCCTGGGGAGCTGGAAACACCATATATTTT.

This clone has more than one count but fewer than ten. The chain recombines TRBV10-2 with TRBJ2-7; D possibly corresponds to TRBD2 (6 bases). The germline V and J ends were trimmed by 6 bases and 7 bases, with 19 bases remaining between them. The germline CDR1 and CDR2 sequences are WSHSY and SAAADI. The CDR3 contains 14 residues. The CDR3 here is CASRASGPLGEQYF. DNA for the CDR3: TGCGCCAGCAGGGCCAGCGGGCCGCTGGGGGAGCAGTACTTC.

V and J are TRBV6-4 and TRBJ2-3, with TRBD2 matching over 10 bases. V was pared by 8 bases and J by 3 bases, with 2 bases of the junction left unmatched. The germline V gene encodes CDR1 MRHNA and CDR2 SNTAGT. CDR3 length equals 13 residues. The CDR3 DNA reads as TGTGCCAGCGGGACTAGCGAAACAGATACGCAGTATTTT. Protein product: CASGTSETDTQYF.

The table lists this clone with many counts. The chain combines TRBV6-1 with TRBJ2-7; 10 bases match TRBD1. Germline V gene data show CDR1 as MNHNS and CDR2 as SASEGT. Trimming cost V 6 bases and J 1 base; bases outside gene matches: 6. CDR3 length: 15 amino acids. The CDR3 here is CASSQGQGMSYEQYF. The CDR3 DNA is TGTGCCAGCAGCCAGGGACAGGGGATGTCCTACGAGCAGTACTTC.

V and J are TRBV7-9 and TRBJ2-5, with TRBD2 as a possible D gene (5 bases). The CDR3 spans 13 residues. In germline, CDR1 is SEHNR, CDR2 FQNEAQ (reference sequence). With 8 bases removed from V and 4 bases from J, the gap between germline ends came to 14 bases. CDR3 protein: CASSSTLGETQYF. As DNA, the CDR3 is TGTGCCAGCTCTAGCACCCTGGGAGAGACCCAGTACTTC.

In regard to this clone: Sequence at one end of the junction differs from germline and may be a read error. V and J are TRBV25-1 and TRBJ1-2; 9 bases match TRBD1. The CDR3 is 15 residues long. CDR1 and CDR2 (germline): MGHDK, SYGVNS. The CDR3 region is CATLQSGTGIYRYTF. The CDR3 DNA sequence: TGTGCCACCCTACAATCCGGGACAGGGATCTATCGCTACACCTTC.

V gene TRBV7-6 combines with J gene TRBJ2-7; 8 nucleotides line up with TRBD2. CDR1 is SGHVS and CDR2 is FNYEAQ in the germline V gene. CDR3 length: 16 residues. Losses at the gene ends were 6 bases for V and 3 bases for J; bases not matched to a gene: 13. CDR3 sequence reads: CASRRTCGRLYYEQYF. CDR3 bases: TGTGCCAGCAGACGTACCTGCGGGAGGTTATACTACGAGCAGTACTTC.

This chain connects TRBV4-3 to TRBJ1-3; 7 bases map to TRBD1. Unmatched junction bases numbered 5, after V lost 0 bases and J lost 0 bases. Germline V lookup: CDR1 LGHNA, CDR2 YSLEER. This CDR3 spans 17 amino acids. Here the CDR3 DNA reads TGCGCCAGCAGCCAAGATAGGACAGGTATCTCTGGAAACACCATATATTTT. It translates to CASSQDRTGISGNTIYF.

The chain links TRBV10-2 to TRBJ1-2, with 9 bases that match TRBD1. J gave up 6 bases and V 7 bases, and 12 bases lay outside the gene matches. The CDR3 length is 15 residues. Germline-derived CDR1 and CDR2 are WSHSY and SAAADI. As DNA, the CDR3 is TGCGCCAGCACCCGGCGAACAGGGGGCGCAGATGGCTACACCTTC. It specifies CASTRRTGGADGYTF.

Concerning this clone itself: Germline is not matched at one junction end, which may reflect a read error. V and J are TRBV20-1 and TRBJ1-2; D not certain. CDR1 is DFQATT, CDR2 SNEGSKA, per germline (reference sequence). The CDR3 covers 11 residues. As DNA, the CDR3 is TGCAGTGCTAGGGCTAAATATGGCTACACCTTC. Its translation is CSARAKYGYTF.

The chain has TRBV6-1 and TRBJ2-7, with a possible D match to TRBD1 (6 bases). Trimming shortened V by 5 bases and J by 0 bases, and 14 bases separated the two germline ends. The germline V gene has CDR1 MNHNS and CDR2 SASEGT. The CDR3 length is 15 residues. CDR3 DNA sequence: TGTGCCAGCAGTTTCGACACAGGGACCTCCTACGAGCAGTACTTC. Residues: CASSFDTGTSYEQYF.

The J gene is TRBJ2-7, the V gene TRBV27; 7 nucleotides align to TRBD2. V gave up 4 bases and J gave up 0 bases; unmatched junction bases: 9. This CDR3 region has 16 residues. Germline V gene sequence: CDR1 MNHEY, CDR2 SMNVEV (reference sequence). CDR3 protein: CASSSGLVGISYEQYF. Written as DNA, the CDR3 is TGTGCCAGCAGTTCTGGACTAGTTGGGATCTCCTACGAGCAGTACTTC.